The TCR beta chain under discussion was sequenced for a study of T cell repertoires in cytomegalovirus infection. Study context: Evidence of both CMV infection and a matching HLA type came from public TCR beta signatures. The study's findings and limits: The response measured ex vivo was dominated by TCR beta clonotypes (HLA-C-restricted and CMV-specific). Totalled public TCR beta family frequency picked out people who carried CMV plus the relevant HLA.

MiXCR, run by TCRdb on the reads, gives a single entry per CDR3 protein. The table lists about 300,000 distinct CDR3 sequences, about 8.8% of them singletons. The CDR3 sequence is 11 residues long. Germline-derived CDR1 and CDR2 are SQVTM and ANQGSEA. Trimming removed 4 bases at V and 1 base at J, with 4 bases between. At least ten counts were recorded for this clonotype. Its antigen is undetermined. The sequencing input was PBMCs. The clonotype originates from a human donor in good health (CMV status not recorded). Some clones in this sample may be carry-over from other donors' samples. This chain connects TRBV29-1 to TRBJ1-1; D not resolved. This chain's CDR3 is CSVARNTEAFF. CDR3 DNA: TGCAGCGTTGCAAGGAACACTGAAGCTTTCTTT.